Only a few counts were recorded for the clone carrying this T cell receptor beta chain. Its antigen is unidentified. These data originate in a study of T cells after yellow fever vaccination. Study information: With SMART-Seq v4 Ultra Low Input, the fractions containing low cell numbers were prepared.

Findings and caveats of the study: Reappearance after the booster was observed for most primary-vaccination clones (roughly 97% CD4, roughly 90% CD8).

MiXCR was run by TCRdb on the 5' RACE reads, yielding one entry per CDR3 protein. The sample contains 450,000 to 600,000 distinct CDR3 sequences, about a sixth of which appear only once. The CDR3 is 13 residues long. The germline gives CDR1 MNHEY, CDR2 SVGEGT. V was shortened by 1 base and J by 2 bases, with 6 bases between the two germline ends. The sequence was obtained from a man aged 18 to 29 who received the YFV17D yellow fever vaccine. This material consisted of PBMCs, taken less than 6 days after the first yellow fever vaccination. The chain links TRBV6-2 or TRBV6-3 to TRBJ2-7; no clear D. The chain's CDR3 is CASSYYNTYEQYF. DNA for the CDR3: TGTGCCAGCAGTTACTACAATACCTACGAGCAGTACTTC.